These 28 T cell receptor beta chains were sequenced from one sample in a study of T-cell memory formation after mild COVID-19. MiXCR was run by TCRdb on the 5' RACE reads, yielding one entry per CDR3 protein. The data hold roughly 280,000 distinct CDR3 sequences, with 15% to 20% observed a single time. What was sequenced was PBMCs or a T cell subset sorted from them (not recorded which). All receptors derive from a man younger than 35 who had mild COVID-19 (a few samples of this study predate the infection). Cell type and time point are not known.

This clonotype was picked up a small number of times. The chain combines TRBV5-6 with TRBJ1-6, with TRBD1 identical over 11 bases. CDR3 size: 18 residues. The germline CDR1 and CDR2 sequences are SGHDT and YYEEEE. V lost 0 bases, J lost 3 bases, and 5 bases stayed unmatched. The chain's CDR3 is CASSLGHGTGGYNSPLHF. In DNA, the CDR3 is TGTGCCAGCAGCTTGGGTCACGGGACAGGGGGCTATAATTCACCCCTCCACTTT.

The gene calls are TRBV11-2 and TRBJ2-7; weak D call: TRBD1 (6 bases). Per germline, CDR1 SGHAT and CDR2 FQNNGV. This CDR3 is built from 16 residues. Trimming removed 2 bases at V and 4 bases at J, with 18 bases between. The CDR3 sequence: CASSLRPGARVYEQYV. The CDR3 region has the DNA TGTGCCAGCAGCTTACGTCCAGGGGCCCGAGTTTACGAGCAGTACGTC.

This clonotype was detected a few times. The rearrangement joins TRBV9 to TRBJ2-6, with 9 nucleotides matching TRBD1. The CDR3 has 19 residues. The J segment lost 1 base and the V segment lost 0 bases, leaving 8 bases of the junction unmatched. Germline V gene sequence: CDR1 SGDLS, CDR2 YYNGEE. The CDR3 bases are TGTGCCAGCAGCGTAGCTACGGGGACAGGGAGGTCTGGGGCCAACGTCCTGACTTTC. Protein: CASSVATGTGRSGANVLTF.

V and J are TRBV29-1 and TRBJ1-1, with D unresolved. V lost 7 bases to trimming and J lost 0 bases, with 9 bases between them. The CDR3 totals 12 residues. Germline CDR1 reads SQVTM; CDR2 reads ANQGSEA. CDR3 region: CSGARMNTEAFF. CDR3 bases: TGCAGCGGGGCGAGGATGAACACTGAAGCTTTCTTT. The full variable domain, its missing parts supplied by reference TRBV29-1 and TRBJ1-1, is SAVISQKPSRDICQRGTSLTIQCQVDSQVTMMFWYRQQPGQSLTLIATANQGSEATYESGFVIDKFPISRPNLTFSTLTVSNMSPEDSSIYLCSGARMNTEAFFGQGTRLTVV.

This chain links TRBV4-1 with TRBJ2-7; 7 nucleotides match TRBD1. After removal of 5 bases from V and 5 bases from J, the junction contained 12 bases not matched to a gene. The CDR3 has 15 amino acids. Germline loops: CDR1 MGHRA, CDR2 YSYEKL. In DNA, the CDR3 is TGCGCCAGCAGCGCCCACAGGGGAACGGTCAACGAGCAGTACTTC. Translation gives CASSAHRGTVNEQYF.

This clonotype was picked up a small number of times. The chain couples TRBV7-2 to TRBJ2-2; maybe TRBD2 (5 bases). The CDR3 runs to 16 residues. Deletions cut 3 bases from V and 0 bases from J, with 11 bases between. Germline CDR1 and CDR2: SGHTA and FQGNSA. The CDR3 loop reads CASSLERGPNTGELFF. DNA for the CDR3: TGTGCCAGCAGCTTGGAGAGAGGGCCGAACACCGGGGAGCTGTTTTTT. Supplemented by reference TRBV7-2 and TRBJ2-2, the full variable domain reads GAGVSQSPSNKVTEKGKDVELRCDPISGHTALYWYRQSLGQGLEFLIYFQGNSAPDKSGLPSDRFSAERTGGSVSTLTIQRTQQEDSAVYLCASSLERGPNTGELFFGEGSRLTVL.

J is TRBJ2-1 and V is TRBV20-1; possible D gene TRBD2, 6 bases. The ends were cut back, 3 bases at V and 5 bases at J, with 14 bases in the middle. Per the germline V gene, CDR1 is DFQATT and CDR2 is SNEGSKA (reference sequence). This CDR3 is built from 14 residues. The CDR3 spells CSASPGVGNNEQFF. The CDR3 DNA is TGCAGTGCTAGCCCGGGGGTGGGGAACAATGAGCAGTTCTTC.

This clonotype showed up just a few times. This chain's CDR3 is CASSAGGNTEAFF. CDR3 in DNA: TGTGCCAGCAGCGCCGGGGGGAACACTGAAGCTTTCTTT. V usage is TRBV9 and J usage is TRBJ1-1; D possibly corresponds to TRBD1 (5 bases). CDR1 and CDR2 (germline): SGDLS, YYNGEE. The CDR3 contains 13 residues. V lost 3 bases and J 1 base, leaving 7 bases between the germline ends.

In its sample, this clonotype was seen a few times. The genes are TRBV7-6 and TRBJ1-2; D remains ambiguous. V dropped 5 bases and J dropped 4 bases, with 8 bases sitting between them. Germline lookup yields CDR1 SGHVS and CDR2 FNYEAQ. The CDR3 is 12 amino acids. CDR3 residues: CASSPFGYGYTF. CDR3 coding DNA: TGTGCCAGCAGCCCGTTCGGCTATGGCTACACCTTC.

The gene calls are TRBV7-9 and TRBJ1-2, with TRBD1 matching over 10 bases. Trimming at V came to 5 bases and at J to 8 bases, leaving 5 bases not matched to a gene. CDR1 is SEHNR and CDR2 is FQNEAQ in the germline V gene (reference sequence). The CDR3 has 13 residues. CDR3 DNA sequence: TGTGCCAGCAGCCGAGGGACAGGGGACGGCTACACCTTC. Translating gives CASSRGTGDGYTF.

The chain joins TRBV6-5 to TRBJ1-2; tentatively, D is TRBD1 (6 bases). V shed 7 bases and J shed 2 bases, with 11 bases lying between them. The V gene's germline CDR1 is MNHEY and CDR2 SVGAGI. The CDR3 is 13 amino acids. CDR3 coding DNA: TGTGCCAGCAAAGAAACAGGGAACTATGGCTACACCTTC. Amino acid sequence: CASKETGNYGYTF.

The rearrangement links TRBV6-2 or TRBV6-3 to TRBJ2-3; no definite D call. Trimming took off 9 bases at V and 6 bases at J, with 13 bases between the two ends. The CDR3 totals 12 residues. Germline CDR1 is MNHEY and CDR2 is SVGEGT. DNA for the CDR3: TGTGCCAGTAGTCCTCCCGGCGATACGCAGTATTTT. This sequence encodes CASSPPGDTQYF.

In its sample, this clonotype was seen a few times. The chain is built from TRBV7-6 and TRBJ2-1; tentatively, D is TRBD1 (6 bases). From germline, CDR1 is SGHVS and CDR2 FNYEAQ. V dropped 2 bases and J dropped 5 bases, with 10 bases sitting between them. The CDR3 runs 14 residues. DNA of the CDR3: TGTGCCAGCAGCTTAAGACAGGAGCACAATGAGCAGTTCTTC. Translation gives CASSLRQEHNEQFF. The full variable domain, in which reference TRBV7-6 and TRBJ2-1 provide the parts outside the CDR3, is GAGVSQSPRYKVTKRGQDVALRCDPISGHVSLYWYRQALGQGPEFLTYFNYEAQQDKSGLPNDRFSAERPEGSISTLTIQRTEQRDSAMYRCASSLRQEHNEQFFGPGTRLTVL.

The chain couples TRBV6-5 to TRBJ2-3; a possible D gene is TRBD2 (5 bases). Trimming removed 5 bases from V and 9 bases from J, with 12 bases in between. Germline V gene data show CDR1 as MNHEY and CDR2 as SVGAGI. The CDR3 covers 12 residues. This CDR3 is CASSASRRTQYF. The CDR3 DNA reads TGTGCCAGCAGTGCCTCCAGGAGGACGCAGTATTTT.

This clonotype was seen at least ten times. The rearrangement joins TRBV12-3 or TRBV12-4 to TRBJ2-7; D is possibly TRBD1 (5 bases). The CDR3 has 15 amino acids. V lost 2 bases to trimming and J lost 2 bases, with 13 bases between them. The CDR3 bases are TGTGCCAGCAGTTTACGCCAGGGTTCGGCCTACGAGCAGTACTTC. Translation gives CASSLRQGSAYEQYF.

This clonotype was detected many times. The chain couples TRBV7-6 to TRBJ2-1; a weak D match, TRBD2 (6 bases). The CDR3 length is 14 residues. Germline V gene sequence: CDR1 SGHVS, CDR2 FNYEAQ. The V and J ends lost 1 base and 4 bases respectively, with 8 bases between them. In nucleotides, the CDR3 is TGTGCCAGCAGCTTAGGAAGCGGGTACAATGAGCAGTTCTTC. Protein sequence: CASSLGSGYNEQFF. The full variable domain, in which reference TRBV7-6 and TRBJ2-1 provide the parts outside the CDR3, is GAGVSQSPRYKVTKRGQDVALRCDPISGHVSLYWYRQALGQGPEFLTYFNYEAQQDKSGLPNDRFSAERPEGSISTLTIQRTEQRDSAMYRCASSLGSGYNEQFFGPGTRLTVL.

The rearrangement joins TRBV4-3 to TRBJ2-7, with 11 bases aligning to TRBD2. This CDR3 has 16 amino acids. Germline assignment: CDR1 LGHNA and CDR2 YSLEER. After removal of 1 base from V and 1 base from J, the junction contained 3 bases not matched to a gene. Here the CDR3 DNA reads TGCGCCAGCAGCCAAGTTTCTAGCGGGGGGTCCTACGAGCAGTACTTC. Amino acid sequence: CASSQVSSGGSYEQYF.

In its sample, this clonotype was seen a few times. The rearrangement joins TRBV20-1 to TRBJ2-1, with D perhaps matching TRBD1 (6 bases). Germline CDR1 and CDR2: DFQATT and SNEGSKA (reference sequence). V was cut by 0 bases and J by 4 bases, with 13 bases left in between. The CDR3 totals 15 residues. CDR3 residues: CSARDRGGPYNEQFF. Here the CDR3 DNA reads TGCAGTGCTAGAGATCGTGGGGGCCCGTACAATGAGCAGTTCTTC.

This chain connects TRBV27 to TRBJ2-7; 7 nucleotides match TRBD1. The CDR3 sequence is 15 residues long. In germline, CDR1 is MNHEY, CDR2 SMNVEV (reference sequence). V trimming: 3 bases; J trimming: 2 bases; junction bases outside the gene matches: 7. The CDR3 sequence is CASSLTGTETYEQYF. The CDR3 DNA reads TGTGCCAGCAGTTTGACCGGGACAGAGACCTACGAGCAGTACTTC.

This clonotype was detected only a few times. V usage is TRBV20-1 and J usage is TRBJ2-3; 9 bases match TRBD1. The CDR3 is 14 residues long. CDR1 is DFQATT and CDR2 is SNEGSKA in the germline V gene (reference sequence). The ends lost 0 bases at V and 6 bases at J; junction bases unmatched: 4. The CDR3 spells CSARDRTGDDTQYF. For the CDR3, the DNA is TGCAGTGCTAGAGATAGGACAGGGGACGATACGCAGTATTTT.

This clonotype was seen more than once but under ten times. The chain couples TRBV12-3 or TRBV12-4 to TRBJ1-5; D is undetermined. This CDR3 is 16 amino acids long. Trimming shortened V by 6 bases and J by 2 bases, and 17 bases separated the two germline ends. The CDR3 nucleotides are TGTGCCAGCAGCCTAACAAGGGAGTCTGGCAATCAGCCCCAGCATTTT. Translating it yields CASSLTRESGNQPQHF.

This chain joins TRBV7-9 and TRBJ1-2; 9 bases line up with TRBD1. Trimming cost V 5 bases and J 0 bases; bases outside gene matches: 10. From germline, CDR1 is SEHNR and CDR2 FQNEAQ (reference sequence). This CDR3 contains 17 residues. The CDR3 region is CASSVDRGAAANYGYTF. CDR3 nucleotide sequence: TGTGCCAGCAGCGTGGACAGGGGCGCAGCAGCTAACTATGGCTACACCTTC.

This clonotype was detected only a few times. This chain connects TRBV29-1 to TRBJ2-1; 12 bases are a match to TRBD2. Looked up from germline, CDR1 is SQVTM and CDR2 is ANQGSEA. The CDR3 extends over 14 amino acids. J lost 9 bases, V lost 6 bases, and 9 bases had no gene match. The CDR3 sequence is CSVETSGGMFEQFF. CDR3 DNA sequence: TGCAGCGTCGAGACTAGCGGGGGCATGTTTGAGCAGTTCTTC.

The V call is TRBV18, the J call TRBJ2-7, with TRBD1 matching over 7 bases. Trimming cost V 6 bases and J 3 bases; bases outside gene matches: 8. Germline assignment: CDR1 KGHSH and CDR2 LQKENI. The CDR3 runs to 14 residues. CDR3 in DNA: TGTGCCAGCTCTCATGACAGGGTGGTCTACGAGCAGTACGTC. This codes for CASSHDRVVYEQYV.

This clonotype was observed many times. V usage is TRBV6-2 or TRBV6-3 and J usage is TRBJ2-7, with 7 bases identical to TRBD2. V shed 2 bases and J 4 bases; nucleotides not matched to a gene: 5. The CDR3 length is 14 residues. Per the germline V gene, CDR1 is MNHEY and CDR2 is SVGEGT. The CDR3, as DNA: TGTGCCAGCAGTTACGGGGACTACATTTACGAGCAGTACGTC. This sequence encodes CASSYGDYIYEQYV.

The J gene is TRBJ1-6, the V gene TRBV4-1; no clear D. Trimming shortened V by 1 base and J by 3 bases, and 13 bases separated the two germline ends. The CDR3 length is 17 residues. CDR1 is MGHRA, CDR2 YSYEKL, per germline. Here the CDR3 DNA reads TGCGCCAGCAGCCAAGTATCAGGTTATTACTATAATTCACCCCTCCACTTT. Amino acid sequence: CASSQVSGYYYNSPLHF.

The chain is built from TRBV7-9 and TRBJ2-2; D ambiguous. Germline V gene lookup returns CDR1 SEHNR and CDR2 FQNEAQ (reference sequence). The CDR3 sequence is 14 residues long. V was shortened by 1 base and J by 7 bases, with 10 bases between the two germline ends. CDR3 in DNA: TGTGCCAGCAGCTTAGGTCGGGTCGTCGGGGAGCTGTTTTTT. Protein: CASSLGRVVGELFF. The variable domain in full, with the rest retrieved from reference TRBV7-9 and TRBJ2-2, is DTGVSQNPRHKITKRGQNVTFRCDPISEHNRLYWYRQTLGQGPEFLTYFQNEAQLEKSRLLSDRFSAERPKGSFSTLEIQRTEQGDSAMYLCASSLGRVVGELFFGEGSRLTVL.

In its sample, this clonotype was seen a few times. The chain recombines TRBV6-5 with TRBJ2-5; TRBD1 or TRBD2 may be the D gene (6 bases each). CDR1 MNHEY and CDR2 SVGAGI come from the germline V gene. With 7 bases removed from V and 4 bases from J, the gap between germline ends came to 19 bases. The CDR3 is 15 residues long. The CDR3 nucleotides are TGTGCCAGCACCGACAGGCGGGGAACCTTAGAGACCCAGTACTTC. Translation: CASTDRRGTLETQYF.